The 20 T cell receptor beta chains listed next were all sequenced from one sample in a study of blood T cell repertoires in COVID-19. Profiled with immunoSEQ multiplex PCR; TCRdb holds only in-frame clones, not every one. The data contain some 200,000 clones, about 81% of them singletons. Sample: peripheral blood. The receptors here all came from a man aged 25-45 years with active or convalescent COVID-19.

The gene calls are TRBV5-4 and TRBJ1-1; 7 nucleotides match TRBD1. V trimming: 3 bases; J trimming: 3 bases; junction bases outside the gene matches: 5. The CDR3 has 14 amino acids. In germline, CDR1 is SGHNT, CDR2 YYREEE (reference sequence). CDR3 in DNA: TGTGCCAGCAGCTCCAGGGGGAGGTACACTGAAGCTTTCTTT. This translates into CASSSRGRYTEAFF.

The J gene is TRBJ2-1, the V gene TRBV29-1, with TRBD1 identical over 7 bases. The V segment lost 8 bases and the J segment 6 bases; nucleotides outside the gene matches: 7. The CDR3 runs 12 residues. Germline CDR1 and CDR2: SQVTM and ANQGSEA. CDR3 sequence reads: CSIRDSVNEQFF. In nucleotides, the CDR3 is TGCAGCATAAGGGACAGCGTCAATGAGCAGTTCTTC.

The chain carries TRBV11-2 and TRBJ1-2; a weak D match, TRBD1 (6 bases). This CDR3 has 14 amino acids. The V and J ends lost 5 bases and 8 bases respectively, with 18 bases between them. Germline V gene sequence: CDR1 SGHAT, CDR2 FQNNGV. In nucleotides, the CDR3 is TGTGCCAGCAGCGGCGCAGGGAGGGGGAGAGGCTACACCTTC. This gives the protein CASSGAGRGRGYTF.

The chain recombines TRBV6-5 with TRBJ1-2; D gene ambiguous. Germline V CDR1 and CDR2: MNHEY, SVGAGI. Between the trimmed V and J ends, which lost 6 bases and 2 bases, there was a span of 16 bases. This CDR3 is 15 amino acids long. CDR3 bases: TGTGCCAGCAGGGAGCCCCGGGGAGTCAACTATGGCTACACCTTC. This encodes CASREPRGVNYGYTF.

V gene TRBV28 combines with J gene TRBJ2-7; 10 nucleotides line up with TRBD1. The J segment lost 6 bases and the V segment lost 7 bases, leaving 9 bases of the junction unmatched. In germline, CDR1 is MDHEN, CDR2 SYDVKM. The CDR3 is made up of 14 amino acids. The CDR3 is CASNSPGQGTEQYV. CDR3 in DNA: TGTGCCAGCAACTCTCCGGGACAGGGGACCGAGCAGTACGTC.

V is TRBV25-1 and J is TRBJ2-4, with D unresolved. Trimming removed 1 base at V and 0 bases at J, with 7 bases between. There are 15 residues in the CDR3. In germline, CDR1 is MGHDK, CDR2 SYGVNS. CDR3 nucleotides: TGTGCCAGCAGTGAATCTCTCCTAGCCAAAAACATTCAGTACTTC. Its protein is CASSESLLAKNIQYF.

This clone was seen a few times. The chain links TRBV2 to TRBJ1-4; D not certain. Germline assignment: CDR1 SNHLY and CDR2 FYNNEI. The V and J ends lost 4 bases and 8 bases respectively, with 8 bases between them. There are 12 residues in the CDR3. CDR3: CASSVSPEKLFF. The DNA of the CDR3 is TGTGCCAGCAGTGTTTCTCCCGAAAAACTGTTTTTT.

This chain links TRBV5-1 with TRBJ2-3, with D uncertain. V was cut by 7 bases and J by 1 base, with 10 bases left in between. The germline V gene has CDR1 SGHRS and CDR2 YFSETQ. The CDR3 spans 13 residues. This CDR3 reads CASHVPGTDTQYF. For the CDR3, the DNA is TGCGCCAGCCATGTACCGGGCACAGATACGCAGTATTTT.

This clone was detected a few times. This rearrangement joins TRBV19 to TRBJ1-4; maybe TRBD1 (6 bases). The CDR3 has 15 residues. Germline CDR1 LNHDA, CDR2 SQIVND (reference sequence). V dropped 5 bases and J dropped 7 bases, with 17 bases sitting between them. The chain's CDR3 is CASSLKQGLGEKLFF. The CDR3 nucleotides are TGTGCCAGTAGTCTGAAACAGGGTCTTGGTGAAAAACTGTTTTTT.

The chain carries TRBV2 and TRBJ2-2; the D is unclear. Per germline, CDR1 SNHLY and CDR2 FYNNEI. This CDR3 is built from 14 residues. Trimming pared 7 bases from V and 3 bases from J, leaving 12 bases between. The CDR3 is CASNILVDTGELFF. As DNA, the CDR3 is TGTGCCAGCAACATCCTCGTGGACACCGGGGAGCTGTTTTTT.

The genes are TRBV6-5 and TRBJ1-5; 9 bases line up with TRBD1. V dropped 7 bases and J dropped 7; count of bases not matched to a gene: 8. The V gene's germline CDR1 is MNHEY and CDR2 SVGAGI. The length of the CDR3 is 14 residues. The CDR3 DNA reads TGTGCCAGCACCTCGGGACAGGGAAGGCAGCCCCAGCATTTT. This translates into CASTSGQGRQPQHF.

The J gene is TRBJ1-2, the V gene TRBV5-1, with 8 bases matching TRBD1. The CDR3 contains 14 residues. The V and J ends lost 2 bases and 2 bases, in that order; junction bases with no gene match: 2. The germline gives CDR1 SGHRS, CDR2 YFSETQ. This chain's CDR3 is CASSLQGENYGYTF. For the CDR3, the DNA is TGCGCCAGCAGCTTACAGGGGGAGAACTATGGCTACACCTTC.

This clone showed up just once. The rearrangement uses TRBV5-1 and TRBJ1-2, with D tentatively TRBD1 (5 bases). Per germline, CDR1 SGHRS and CDR2 YFSETQ. The CDR3 runs to 14 residues. V was shortened by 4 bases and J by 4 bases, with 14 bases between the two germline ends. The CDR3 sequence is CASSGEERGYGYTF. CDR3 bases: TGCGCCAGCAGCGGAGAGGAAAGGGGCTATGGCTACACCTTC.

The V call is TRBV7-2, the J call TRBJ2-7; TRBD2 might be the D (6 bases). Trimming removed 5 bases from V and 2 bases from J, with 13 bases in between. The CDR3 length is 14 residues. Germline CDR1 is SGHTA and CDR2 is FQGNSA. The CDR3 region has the DNA TGTGCCAGCAGCCCCGGGACTTACCCCTACGAGCAGTACTTC. This codes for CASSPGTYPYEQYF.

There are a few counts of this clone. This chain uses TRBV5-1 with TRBJ2-1; D possibly corresponds to TRBD1 (6 bases). The V end was cut by 2 bases, the J end by 4 bases, with 19 bases between. This CDR3 region has 17 residues. Germline loops: CDR1 SGHRS, CDR2 YFSETQ. The DNA for the CDR3 is TGCGCCAGCAGCTTCCTCCCCTCCGGGACAAATTACAATGAGCAGTTCTTC. It translates to CASSFLPSGTNYNEQFF.

V usage is TRBV19 and J usage is TRBJ1-2; a weak D match, TRBD1 (6 bases). Between the trimmed V and J ends, which lost 8 bases and 2 bases, there was a span of 21 bases. Germline V lookup: CDR1 LNHDA, CDR2 SQIVND (reference sequence). This CDR3 contains 16 residues. The CDR3 sequence is CASEGVGQRKNYGYTF. The CDR3 DNA is TGTGCCAGTGAAGGCGTCGGACAGCGCAAAAACTATGGCTACACCTTC. Full variable domain (remainder filled in from reference TRBV19 and TRBJ1-2): DGGITQSPKYLFRKEGQNVTLSCEQNLNHDAMYWYRQDPGQGLRLIYYSQIVNDFQKGDIAEGYSVSREKKESFPLTVTSAQKNPTAFYLCASEGVGQRKNYGYTFGSGTRLTVV.

The chain is built from TRBV6-2 or TRBV6-3 and TRBJ2-1, with D tentatively TRBD1 (5 bases). Germline V gene lookup returns CDR1 MNHEY and CDR2 SVGEGT. The CDR3 consists of 14 residues. V lost 4 bases, J lost 9 bases, and 16 bases lay in between. The CDR3 DNA reads TGTGCCAGCAGTTCCCCCACCGACAGATCTGAGCAGTTCTTC. It is translated as CASSSPTDRSEQFF.

The chain joins TRBV6-2 or TRBV6-3 to TRBJ1-2; D ambiguous. This CDR3 contains 12 residues. Looked up from germline, CDR1 is MNHEY and CDR2 is SVGEGT. The V and J ends lost 5 bases and 4 bases respectively, with 8 bases between them. This chain's CDR3 is CASSGGSYGYTF. The CDR3 bases are TGTGCCAGCAGTGGCGGAAGCTATGGCTACACCTTC.

The rearrangement uses TRBV10-3 and TRBJ1-1; TRBD1 might be the D (5 bases). This CDR3 contains 14 residues. V was clipped by 4 bases and J by 2 bases, with 11 bases between them. Germline assignment: CDR1 ENHRY and CDR2 SYGVKD. The CDR3 region has the DNA TGTGCCATCAGTGTAAAGACAGACAACACTGAAGCTTTCTTT. The encoded protein is CAISVKTDNTEAFF.

The J gene is TRBJ2-7, the V gene TRBV4-3, with D possibly matching TRBD2 (6 bases). The V gene lost 4 bases and the J gene lost 0 bases, with 22 bases spanning the gap. The CDR3 loop spans 18 amino acids. Germline V CDR1 and CDR2: LGHNA, YSLEER. CDR3 nucleotides: TGCGCCAGCAGCCGCGACTTCTTTCCCAGCGGGTCCTCCTACGAGCAGTACTTC. Translation: CASSRDFFPSGSSYEQYF.